This is a list of T cell receptor beta chains from one sample in a study of molecular identifiers for immune sequencing clone quantification. Each CDR3 protein is one row after TCRdb ran MiXCR on the PCR reads. Of 50,000 to 70,000 distinct CDR3 sequences detected, less than 20% appear once; the ten largest clones hold approximately 1.5%. Sample: naive CD8+ T cells from blood, with Jurkat cell RNA spiked in. These receptors all stem from a human donor in good health. Some libraries in this study had Jurkat cell RNA spiked in. The CDR3 runs from the conserved cysteine through the conserved F or W. D genes are given only for firm matches. Expanded clones are given a class, and other clones once, few, many or no size at all.

V gene,D gene,J gene,clone size,CDR3 DNA,CDR3 protein
TRBV6-2/TRBV6-3,TRBD2,TRBJ2-1,-,TGTGCCCGCAGCTCACTAGCGGGAGGCAATGAGCAGTTCTTC,CARSSLAGGNEQFF
TRBV7-8,-,TRBJ2-1,many,TGTGCCAGCAGCCTCACAACACCGATTTCCTACAATGAGCAGTTCTTC,CASSLTTPISYNEQFF
TRBV5-6,-,TRBJ1-5,-,TGTGCCAGCAGCTCCGTAAACGCACGAGGAAATCAGCCCCAGCATTTT,CASSSVNARGNQPQHF
TRBV3-1,-,TRBJ2-7,few,TGTGCCAGCAGCCAAGAACCTAGTCTCCTCTACGAGCAGTACTTC,CASSQEPSLLYEQYF
TRBV19,-,TRBJ2-7,many,TGTGCCAGTAGTATAGCACAGTCCTACGAGCAGTACTTC,CASSIAQSYEQYF
TRBV2,-,TRBJ2-7,-,TGTGCCAGCAGTGAGGGGGTCCGGGAGCAGTACTTC,CASSEGVREQYF
TRBV28,-,TRBJ2-2,many,TGTGCCAGCAGTCCTCTAGGGATAGTGCTCACCGGGGAGCTGTTTTTT,CASSPLGIVLTGELFF
TRBV30,-,TRBJ1-5,few,TGTGCCTGGCCCACCCTACAGGGCTACCATAGCAATCAGCCCCAGCATTTT,CAWPTLQGYHSNQPQHF
TRBV29-1,-,TRBJ2-7,many,TGCAGCGCCTCGACAGGGAGGTACTACGAGCAGTACTTC,CSASTGRYYEQYF
TRBV7-8,-,TRBJ2-1,-,TGTGCCGGCAGCCTACGACTAGGGTCGTACAATGAGCAGTTCTTC,CAGSLRLGSYNEQFF
TRBV19,-,TRBJ2-3,many,TGTGCCAGTAGTATAGTCAGGGGAAGCACAGATACGCAGTATTTT,CASSIVRGSTDTQYF
TRBV6-2/TRBV6-3,-,TRBJ1-2,many,TGTGCCAGCAGTTACTCGCCGGAGTCTAACTATGGCTACACCTTC,CASSYSPESNYGYTF
TRBV4-1,-,TRBJ2-1,-,TGCGCCAGCAGCCAAGGGCCCCGCCCCGAGGGGGGGAGTGTGCAGTTCTTC,CASSQGPRPEGGSVQFF
TRBV13,-,TRBJ2-7,many,TGTGCCAGCAGCTTAGGCTTGGGACCCTGGGAGCAGTACTTC,CASSLGLGPWEQYF
TRBV28,-,TRBJ1-2,many,TGTGCCAGCAGTCAAAGGACGGGCTACTATGGCTACACCTTC,CASSQRTGYYGYTF
TRBV6-2/TRBV6-3,-,TRBJ2-7,-,TGTGCCCGCAGTTACGGGACCGAGCAGTACTTC,CARSYGTEQYF
TRBV20-1,TRBD1,TRBJ2-7,-,TGCAGTGCTAGACCGAGACAGGGGAGAACCTACGAGCAGTACTTC,CSARPRQGRTYEQYF
TRBV6-2/TRBV6-3,TRBD2,TRBJ2-7,-,TGTGCCAGCAGTACTAGCGGGAGTTACGAGCAGTACTTC,CASSTSGSYEQYF
TRBV4-2,-,TRBJ2-1,many,TGTGCCAGCAGCCAAGATATGTTCGACTCCTACAATGAGCAGTTCTTC,CASSQDMFDSYNEQFF
TRBV7-8,-,TRBJ2-7,many,TGTGCCAGCAGCTTAGCGTACCGAAGCTACGAGCAGTACTTC,CASSLAYRSYEQYF
TRBV3-1,-,TRBJ2-1,many,TGTGCCAGCAGAGGTGAACTTTACAATGAGCAGTTCTTC,CASRGELYNEQFF
TRBV7-2,-,TRBJ2-3,many,TGTGCCAGCAGCCCCCTGGACCCGAGAACGCAGTATTTT,CASSPLDPRTQYF
TRBV20-1,TRBD2,TRBJ2-6,many,TGCAGTGCTTATCAGACTAGCGGGATTAGCTCTGGGGCCAACGTCCTGACTTTC,CSAYQTSGISSGANVLTF
TRBV19,TRBD1,TRBJ1-5,many,TGTGCCAGTAGTATAGTAGGGGGCGGTCAGCCCCAGCATTTT,CASSIVGGGQPQHF
TRBV14,-,TRBJ2-3,many,TGTGCCAGCAGCCATGGAGCGGCTAGCACAGATACGCAGTATTTT,CASSHGAASTDTQYF
TRBV19,TRBD2,TRBJ2-1,few,TGTGCCAGTAGTATCTCTGGCGGGAGCTACAATGAGCAGTTCTTC,CASSISGGSYNEQFF
TRBV5-6,-,TRBJ1-5,-,TGTGCCAGCAGCTTGCAAGAGGGGCCCCAGCATTTT,CASSLQEGPQHF
TRBV6-2/TRBV6-3,TRBD1,TRBJ2-7,many,TGTGCCAGCAGTTACGGGTCGGGACAGCATGCCTACGAGCAGTACTTC,CASSYGSGQHAYEQYF
TRBV4-1,-,TRBJ1-5,many,TGCGCCAGCAGCCAATCCCTAAAGGGGCCCCAGCATTTT,CASSQSLKGPQHF
TRBV3-1,-,TRBJ2-7,-,TGTGCCAGCAGCCAAGAGGTTAGCGACTCCTGCGAGCAGTACTTC,CASSQEVSDSCEQYF
TRBV10-3,TRBD2,TRBJ2-3,many,TGTGCCATCAGTGTTTCACTAGCGGGAAACACAGATACGCAGTATTTT,CAISVSLAGNTDTQYF
TRBV30,TRBD2,TRBJ2-3,many,TGTGCCTGGAAAGCGGGAGTGGCAGATACGCAGTATTTT,CAWKAGVADTQYF
TRBV6-5,-,TRBJ2-7,-,TGTGCCAGCAGTTACTCAGGACAATACTACGAGCAGTACTTC,CASSYSGQYYEQYF
TRBV5-3,TRBD2,TRBJ2-1,-,TGTGCCAGCAGCTTCGTGACTAGCTCGGATGAGCGGTTCTTC,CASSFVTSSDERFF
TRBV29-1,TRBD2,TRBJ2-7,many,TGCAGCGTTGTAGGACTAGCGGAGCAGTACTTC,CSVVGLAEQYF
TRBV7-9,-,TRBJ1-6,many,TGTGCCAGCAGCCAGACCTATAATTCACCCCTCCACTTT,CASSQTYNSPLHF
TRBV27,-,TRBJ2-3,many,TGTGCCAGCGGATCTCAAGCCTGGGACTTAAGAATTACAGATACGCAGTATTTT,CASGSQAWDLRITDTQYF
TRBV5-1,-,TRBJ2-5,-,TGCGCCAGCAGCTTGTGGTCGGGGGGCAGGTTGAAGACCCAGTACTTC,CASSLWSGGRLKTQYF
TRBV15,-,TRBJ2-1,-,TGTGCCACCAGCCGGCGCCAGCGGAGCTCCTACAATGAGCAGTTCTTC,CATSRRQRSSYNEQFF
TRBV14,-,TRBJ2-7,many,TGTGCCAGCAGCCAAGGCTACGAGCAGTACTTC,CASSQGYEQYF
TRBV13,-,TRBJ2-1,-,TGTGCCAGCAGCTTAAGGTCGGACAATGAGCAGTTCTTC,CASSLRSDNEQFF
TRBV29-1,TRBD2,TRBJ2-7,many,TGCAGCGTTCAAAGCGGGAGAGGGTCCTACGAGCAGTACTTC,CSVQSGRGSYEQYF
TRBV4-1,TRBD1,TRBJ2-7,many,TGCGCCAGCAGCCAAGGTCCGACAGGGGATTACGAGCAGTACTTC,CASSQGPTGDYEQYF
TRBV11-3,-,TRBJ1-1,few,TGTGCCAGCAGCCCCCCCTCGGGAATGAACACTGAAGCTTTCTTT,CASSPPSGMNTEAFF
TRBV7-2,TRBD2,TRBJ2-1,few,TGTGCCAGCAGCTTAACGGGAGGGCCGGGCTACAATGGGCAGTTCTTC,CASSLTGGPGYNGQFF